This T cell receptor beta chain was found in a study of blood T cells in healthy people across ages. Study-level background: Capture by template switching was about one barcoded beta molecule per two T cells.

Findings and caveats of the study: Compared with aged donors, long-lived donors showed fewer expanded clones, suggesting selection.

Primed by a sample-barcoded 5' primer and a J-beta primer mix, a second PCR proceeded for 7 to 11 cycles. Tagging of each cDNA molecule was performed by a template-switch adaptor with 12 random nucleotides. MiXCR, run by TCRdb on the 5' RACE reads, gives a single entry per CDR3 protein. The sample shows 650,000 to 900,000 distinct CDR3 sequences, around 62% of them seen only once. The sample holds a few counts of this clonotype. Its cognate antigen is unknown. The CDR3 has 14 residues. Germline V gene sequence: CDR1 SNHLY, CDR2 FYNNEI. Drawn from each donor were approximately 10 milliliters of peripheral blood.

The receptor was isolated from a young man in good health. The genes are TRBV2 and TRBJ2-4; 12 bases map to TRBD2. With the DNA end fitting TRBJ2-7 better, the J assignment may be wrong. The sequencing sample was made of blood. The CDR3 loop reads CASSIGLAGYEQYF. The CDR3 DNA is TGTGCCAGCAGCATCGGACTAGCGGGATACGAGCAGTACTTC.